This is a list of T cell receptor beta chains from one sample in a study of cytomegalovirus exposure and HLA in healthy donors. The data were produced by immunoSEQ multiplex PCR, yet TCRdb's version contains in-frame clones alone and is incomplete. The sample shows 95,000 to 100,000 clones, over 60% of them seen only once. The sample taken for sequencing was PBMCs. The source of these receptors is a human donor in good health. CDR3s include the opening cysteine and the closing phenylalanine or tryptophan.

j_call	v_call	cdr3_aa
TRBJ2-3	TRBV29-1	CSVVGTDTQYF
TRBJ1-2	TRBV27	CASSLAGTGSLYGYTF
TRBJ2-5	TRBV1	CTSSQEWLGLAGCGETQYF
TRBJ1-1	TRBV7-2	CASSPPRRGGNTEAFF
TRBJ1-4	TRBV6-1	CASTKGQGFEKLFF
TRBJ2-6	TRBV10-3	CAISVGTGGAGANVLTF
TRBJ2-2	TRBV5-1	CASSSRQGRTGELFF
TRBJ2-5	TRBV11-2	CASSEKFRDRDGETQYF
TRBJ2-7	TRBV11-2	CASSRRAGAYEQYF
TRBJ2-5	TRBV5-4	CASSSDRAQETQYF
TRBJ1-3	TRBV7-9	CASSSTGLPGNTIYF
TRBJ1-5	TRBV5-6	CASSLSGSQPQHF
TRBJ2-1	TRBV6-5	CASSRVQSGEQFF
TRBJ1-5	TRBV4-1	CASSQVEDQPQHF
TRBJ1-2	TRBV10-2	CASSERGGYGYTF
TRBJ2-5	TRBV29-1	CSVGQGAKETQYF
TRBJ1-1	TRBV19	CASSLLGTAEAFF
TRBJ2-5	TRBV7-2	CASSFDSGRAWETQYF
TRBJ2-2	TRBV5-1	CASSTGTGVNTGELFF
TRBJ1-2	TRBV5-1	CASSQQGTSYGYTF
TRBJ1-3	TRBV6-6	CASSYGDTSGNTIYF
TRBJ2-7	TRBV2	CASSDIPTGTTHLYF
TRBJ1-3	TRBV7-9	CASSRGAGNTIYF
TRBJ2-1	TRBV10-2	CASRTVAEEYNEQFF
TRBJ1-5	TRBV19	CASSIGSDRGNQPQHF
TRBJ1-5	TRBV2	CASKTGSNQPQHF
TRBJ2-1	TRBV2	CASTILAGGRYNEQFF
TRBJ2-7	TRBV19	CASSRGHLSEQYF
TRBJ1-2	TRBV9	CASSVEVAITGGDFGYTF
TRBJ2-4	TRBV18	CASSHTLGGKNIQYF
TRBJ1-1	TRBV5-4	CASSVIRGTEAFF
TRBJ2-7	TRBV6-5	CASSYLGGRLSYEQYF
TRBJ1-4	TRBV7-2	CASSLDANEKLFF
TRBJ1-5	TRBV6-1	CASSEWQGNQPQHF
TRBJ1-3	TRBV19	CASSSGQLLGNTIYF
NA	TRBV4-3	CASSRGDSPLYEQYF
TRBJ2-3	TRBV27	CASSLGLAGGGTDTQYF
TRBJ1-1	TRBV2	CASSEQGGTEAFF
TRBJ2-5	TRBV29-1	CSATQDSWGQETQYF
TRBJ2-1	TRBV5-1	CASTEGVSNEQFF